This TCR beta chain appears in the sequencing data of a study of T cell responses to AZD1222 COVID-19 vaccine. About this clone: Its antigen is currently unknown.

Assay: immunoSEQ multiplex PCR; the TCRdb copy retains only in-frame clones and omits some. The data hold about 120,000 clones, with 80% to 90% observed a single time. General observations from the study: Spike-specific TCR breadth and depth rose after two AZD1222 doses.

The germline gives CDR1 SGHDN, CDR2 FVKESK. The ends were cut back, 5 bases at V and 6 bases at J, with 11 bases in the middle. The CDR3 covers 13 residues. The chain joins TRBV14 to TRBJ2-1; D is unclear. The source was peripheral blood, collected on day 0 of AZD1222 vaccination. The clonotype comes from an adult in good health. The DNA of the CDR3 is TGTGCCAGCAGCTCGGTCGGTAGCAATGAGCAGTTCTTC. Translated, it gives CASSSVGSNEQFF.